This passage covers 24 T cell receptor beta chains from one sample sequenced in a study of cytomegalovirus exposure and HLA in healthy donors. In the PCR, 60 Vbeta and 13 Jbeta primers were used. This table comes from immunoSEQ multiplex PCR, and its TCRdb copy is limited to in-frame clones, with some not included. The table shows about 190,000 clones, with 75% to 90% occurring only once. The specimen was PBMCs. The receptors derive from a boy aged 2-9 years in good health and CMV-seronegative.

V and J are TRBV28 and TRBJ2-2; 10 bases line up with TRBD1. The CDR3 contains 15 residues. Trimming at V came to 10 bases and at J to 1 base, leaving 6 bases not matched to a gene. Germline V lookup: CDR1 MDHEN, CDR2 SYDVKM. CDR3 bases: TGTGCCACCATGACAGGGGGCCTGAACACCGGGGAGCTGTTTTTT. Its translation is CATMTGGLNTGELFF.

The chain recombines TRBV2 with TRBJ1-6; D unclear. This CDR3 comprises 16 residues. Trimming cost V 10 bases and J 0 bases, with 16 bases left between them. Germline values: CDR1 SNHLY, CDR2 FYNNEI. The CDR3 loop is CAIAGKGSSYNSPLHF. CDR3 nucleotides: TGTGCCATCGCGGGAAAAGGAAGCTCCTATAATTCACCCCTCCACTTT.

V gene TRBV7-9 combines with J gene TRBJ2-1; TRBD2 agrees at 9 bases. V was pared by 7 bases and J by 2 bases, with 18 bases of the junction left unmatched. CDR3 length equals 19 residues. CDR1 is SEHNR, CDR2 FQNEAQ, per germline (reference sequence). The CDR3 reads CASKVPGGGAVGTYNEQFF. Written as DNA, the CDR3 is TGTGCCAGCAAGGTACCAGGCGGGGGGGCCGTAGGAACCTACAATGAGCAGTTCTTC.

This sequence joins TRBV7-8 and TRBJ1-1, with a possible D match to TRBD1 (5 bases). Looked up from germline, CDR1 is SGHVS and CDR2 is FQNEAQ. This CDR3 contains 16 residues. Trimming removed 5 bases from V and 5 bases from J, with 21 bases in between. Here the CDR3 DNA reads TGTGCCAGCAGCAGGGGTTTTAGTCCTTTTGGTACTGAAGCTTTCTTT. As protein: CASSRGFSPFGTEAFF.

This chain links TRBV19 with TRBJ1-5, with TRBD1 identical over 8 bases. There are 13 residues in the CDR3. Germline trimming cut 6 bases from V and 7 bases from J; bases unmatched to any gene: 5. Germline values: CDR1 LNHDA, CDR2 SQIVND (reference sequence). CDR3 DNA: TGTGCCAGTAGGAGAACAGGGGGACAGCCCCAGCATTTT. Protein sequence: CASRRTGGQPQHF.

V usage is TRBV5-5 and J usage is TRBJ2-7; possible D gene TRBD2, 5 bases. Germline V gene lookup returns CDR1 SGHKS and CDR2 YYEKEE (reference sequence). The ends were cut back, 4 bases at V and 2 bases at J, with 13 bases in the middle. The CDR3 has 14 residues. The CDR3 protein is CASSPRGQAYEQYF. The DNA for the CDR3 is TGTGCCAGCAGCCCTCGAGGGCAGGCCTACGAGCAGTACTTC.

This sequence joins TRBV5-1 and TRBJ2-2; the D gene is possibly TRBD1 (6 bases). The CDR3 is 14 amino acids. Germline V gene lookup returns CDR1 SGHRS and CDR2 YFSETQ. V was trimmed by 5 bases and J by 2 bases, leaving 10 bases between them. The CDR3, as DNA: TGCGCCAGCAGACAGGGCTTAAACACCGGGGAGCTGTTTTTT. Encoded protein: CASRQGLNTGELFF.

The chain is built from TRBV15 and TRBJ1-4, with 7 positions matching TRBD1. After removal of 0 bases from V and 7 bases from J, the junction contained 5 bases not matched to a gene. The CDR3 spans 15 residues. The germline gives CDR1 LNHNV, CDR2 YYDKDF (reference sequence). CDR3: CATSRDSGGGEKLFF. In DNA form, the CDR3 reads TGTGCCACCAGCAGAGATTCAGGGGGTGGTGAAAAACTGTTTTTT. Filled out from reference TRBV15 and TRBJ1-4, the complete variable domain reads DAMVIQNPRYQVTQFGKPVTLSCSQTLNHNVMYWYQQKSSQAPKLLFHYYDKDFNNEADTPDNFQSRRPNTSFCFLDIRSPGLGDTAMYLCATSRDSGGGEKLFFGSGTQLSVL.

The chain uses TRBV6-1 and TRBJ1-5; maybe TRBD1 (5 bases). The CDR3 sequence is 14 residues long. The V end was cut by 6 bases, the J end by 4 bases, with 13 bases between. CDR1 is MNHNS, CDR2 SASEGT, per germline. The CDR3 DNA reads as TGTGCCAGCAGGGACACCCCAATAAATCAGCCCCAGCATTTT. Translation gives CASRDTPINQPQHF.

This chain links TRBV29-1 with TRBJ1-6; D perhaps matches TRBD1 (5 bases). Germline-derived CDR1 and CDR2 are SQVTM and ANQGSEA. This CDR3 is 15 amino acids long. V was shortened by 5 bases and J by 7 bases, with 18 bases between the two germline ends. CDR3 residues: CSVTFRVRGNSPLHF. DNA for the CDR3: TGCAGCGTTACTTTTCGAGTTAGGGGAAATTCACCCCTCCACTTT.

This clone occurred a few times. This chain connects TRBV28 to TRBJ1-4, with no clear D. The germline V and J ends were trimmed by 7 bases and 0 bases, with 6 bases remaining between them. CDR3 length: 13 amino acids. Per germline, CDR1 MDHEN and CDR2 SYDVKM. The CDR3 DNA reads as TGTGCCAGCAATGAGTCAACTAATGAAAAACTGTTTTTT. It specifies CASNESTNEKLFF.

The J gene is TRBJ1-2, the V gene TRBV19; maybe TRBD1 (5 bases). V lost 7 bases and J lost 8, with 11 bases in between. Germline V gene data show CDR1 as LNHDA and CDR2 as SQIVND (reference sequence). This CDR3 is built from 11 residues. The CDR3 sequence is CASNQGRGYTF. CDR3 nucleotide sequence: TGTGCCAGTAATCAGGGCCGGGGCTACACCTTC.

This chain links TRBV18 with TRBJ2-2, with 9 bases matching TRBD1. CDR1 is KGHSH and CDR2 is LQKENI in the germline V gene. V lost 8 bases, J lost 6 bases, and 7 bases stayed unmatched. The length of the CDR3 is 14 residues. CDR3 region: CASTGQGPAGELFF. CDR3 in DNA: TGTGCCAGCACGGGACAGGGTCCGGCCGGGGAGCTGTTTTTT.

This clone was seen a handful of times. This chain joins TRBV5-6 and TRBJ1-3; D perhaps matches TRBD1 (6 bases). Germline CDR1 is SGHDT and CDR2 is YYEEEE. This CDR3 spans 14 amino acids. Trimming cost V 4 bases and J 3 bases, with 11 bases left between them. Here the CDR3 reads CASSVLQGGNTIYF. The CDR3 nucleotides are TGTGCCAGCAGCGTTCTACAGGGTGGAAACACCATATATTTT.

The V and J genes are TRBV30 and TRBJ2-7; tentatively, D is TRBD1 (5 bases). Trimming cost V 0 bases and J 7 bases, with 13 bases left between them. The CDR3 has 13 residues. CDR1 and CDR2 (germline): GTSNPN, SVGIG (reference sequence). The CDR3: CAWSVGVAREQYF. The CDR3 DNA follows: TGTGCCTGGAGTGTAGGGGTGGCTCGGGAGCAGTACTTC.

The rearrangement links TRBV5-6 to TRBJ1-5, with 9 positions matching TRBD1. The CDR3 has 16 residues. Germline CDR1 SGHDT, CDR2 YYEEEE. V lost 4 bases, J lost 10 bases, and 15 bases stayed unmatched. CDR3 DNA: TGTGCCAGCAGCCTAGGGACAGGGACTGGAGCCCGACCCCAGCATTTT. This codes for CASSLGTGTGARPQHF.

The chain couples TRBV2 to TRBJ1-5; 8 nucleotides align to TRBD1. This CDR3 region has 17 residues. V dropped 1 base and J dropped 5; count of bases not matched to a gene: 10. CDR1 and CDR2 (germline): SNHLY, FYNNEI. The CDR3 DNA reads as TGTGCCAGCAGTGAAGACGACAGGGGATTACATCATCAGCCCCAGCATTTT. Residues: CASSEDDRGLHHQPQHF.

The chain uses TRBV5-1 and TRBJ2-1; 10 bases match TRBD2. The germline CDR1 and CDR2 sequences are SGHRS and YFSETQ. Unmatched junction bases numbered 3, after V lost 0 bases and J lost 0 bases. This CDR3 contains 17 residues. CDR3 residues: CASSLETSGFSYNEQFF. CDR3 DNA sequence: TGCGCCAGCAGCTTGGAGACTAGCGGGTTCTCCTACAATGAGCAGTTCTTC. Full variable domain (remainder filled in from reference TRBV5-1 and TRBJ2-1): KAGVTQTPRYLIKTRGQQVTLSCSPISGHRSVSWYQQTPGQGLQFLFEYFSETQRNKGNFPGRFSGRQFSNSRSEMNVSTLELGDSALYLCASSLETSGFSYNEQFFGPGTRLTVL.

The chain joins TRBV4-2 to TRBJ2-2; weak D call: TRBD2 (5 bases). Germline CDR1 and CDR2: LGHNA and YNFKEQ. CDR3 size: 18 residues. V lost 4 bases, J lost 4 bases, and 22 bases lay in between. CDR3 nucleotide sequence: TGTGCCAGCAGCCCCCAAACTGCCCTCGGCGGGTTCACCGGGGAGCTGTTTTTT. This translates into CASSPQTALGGFTGELFF.

The J gene is TRBJ2-1, the V gene TRBV30, with 8 bases fitting TRBD1. Germline CDR1 and CDR2: GTSNPN and SVGIG (reference sequence). The trim removed 0 bases at V and 4 bases at J, leaving 5 bases unmatched. This CDR3 is 15 amino acids long. CDR3 sequence reads: CAWSVGRGPYNEQFF. DNA of the CDR3: TGTGCCTGGAGTGTAGGCAGGGGGCCTTACAATGAGCAGTTCTTC.

The chain links TRBV6-1 to TRBJ2-1; 9 bases are a match to TRBD1. Germline V gene sequence: CDR1 MNHNS, CDR2 SASEGT. There are 16 residues in the CDR3. The V and J ends lost 3 bases and 6 bases, in that order; junction bases with no gene match: 9. The CDR3 coding sequence is TGTGCCAGCAGTGAGGGCCGGGACAGGGAGGTCAATGAGCAGTTCTTC. Its translation is CASSEGRDREVNEQFF.

This clone appeared a single time. The chain joins TRBV10-3 to TRBJ2-3; D gene ambiguous. CDR1 is ENHRY, CDR2 SYGVKD, per germline. Trimming stripped 4 bases from V and 0 bases from J, with 5 bases between. CDR3 length: 13 amino acids. The chain's CDR3 is CAISGASTDTQYF. The CDR3 region has the DNA TGTGCCATCAGTGGAGCCAGCACAGATACGCAGTATTTT.

The rearrangement uses TRBV7-9 and TRBJ2-7; D unresolved. The length of the CDR3 is 12 residues. The germline V and J ends were trimmed by 5 bases and 0 bases, with 5 bases remaining between them. The germline V gene encodes CDR1 SEHNR and CDR2 FQNEAQ (reference sequence). As DNA, the CDR3 is TGTGCCAGCAGCCCCAACTCCTACGAGCAGTACTTC. Encoded protein: CASSPNSYEQYF.

This rearrangement joins TRBV28 to TRBJ2-2; no definite D call. V shed 6 bases and J shed 0 bases, with 5 bases lying between them. CDR3 length: 13 amino acids. Looked up from germline, CDR1 is MDHEN and CDR2 is SYDVKM. CDR3 coding DNA: TGTGCCAGCAGGGAGTCGAACACCGGGGAGCTGTTTTTT. Protein: CASRESNTGELFF.